This TCR beta chain was observed in a study of somatic mutations in cytotoxic T cells in rheumatoid arthritis. About the study: Patient blood, which was peripheral blood collected as 30 ml EDTA, was drawn right after diagnosis and before any treatment started. The authors flow-sorted some V beta antibody-stained T-cell populations at nearly 100% purity, including V beta1+ cells that they sequenced for TCRB. Points from the study as a whole: In rheumatoid arthritis patients, unlike healthy controls, CD8+ clonality rose with age.

This clone was detected only a few times. Its antigen is still unknown. CDR3 length: 15 amino acids. V was trimmed by 2 bases and J by 7 bases, leaving 18 bases between them. Germline V lookup: CDR1 SGHDN, CDR2 FVKESK. Method: immunoSEQ multiplex PCR; TCRdb's copy keeps in-frame clones and lacks some. The repertoire holds 13,000 to 15,000 clones, with less than 80% as singletons. CD4+ and CD8+ cells were isolated by positive magnetic bead selection, with purity checked by flow cytometry. The material sequenced was CD8+ T cells sorted from blood. The receptor was derived from an adult with rheumatoid arthritis. The gene calls are TRBV14 and TRBJ2-7; D might be TRBD2 (6 bases). The CDR3 sequence is CASSQPWTGGGEQYF. CDR3 nucleotides: TGTGCCAGCAGCCAACCGTGGACTGGAGGAGGGGAGCAGTACTTC.